This T cell receptor beta chain was identified during a study of human T cells and chemical hapten exposure. V dropped 4 bases and J dropped 6 bases, with 10 bases sitting between them. CDR3 length equals 13 residues. Germline values: CDR1 DFQATT, CDR2 SNEGSKA (reference sequence). Time point indicated: patch test 3, about 24 weeks after DPC sensitization. Treatment of the sample: therapeutic diphenylcyclopropenone sensitization with weekly scalp DPC. Methods used by the authors: A per-sample median of roughly 96,000 TCRs was observed, with a range of roughly 20,000 to 750,000. MiXCR, applied by TCRdb to the RACE reads, yields one record per CDR3 protein. V and J calls and clone size were set by TCRdb, not the authors. Of about 82,000 distinct CDR3 sequences detected, approximately 12% appear once; the ten largest clones hold under 6%.

This rearrangement joins TRBV20-1 to TRBJ1-6; D is possibly TRBD1 (5 bases). This TCR came from a woman aged 45-60 years with alopecia areata. Some clones in this sample may be carry-over from other donors' samples. The sample in question was whole blood, obtained in connection with sensitization to the hapten diphenylcyclopropenone (DPC). For the CDR3, the DNA is TGCAGTGCTACGGACCAGGGTAATTCACCCCTCCACTTT. It encodes CSATDQGNSPLHF.